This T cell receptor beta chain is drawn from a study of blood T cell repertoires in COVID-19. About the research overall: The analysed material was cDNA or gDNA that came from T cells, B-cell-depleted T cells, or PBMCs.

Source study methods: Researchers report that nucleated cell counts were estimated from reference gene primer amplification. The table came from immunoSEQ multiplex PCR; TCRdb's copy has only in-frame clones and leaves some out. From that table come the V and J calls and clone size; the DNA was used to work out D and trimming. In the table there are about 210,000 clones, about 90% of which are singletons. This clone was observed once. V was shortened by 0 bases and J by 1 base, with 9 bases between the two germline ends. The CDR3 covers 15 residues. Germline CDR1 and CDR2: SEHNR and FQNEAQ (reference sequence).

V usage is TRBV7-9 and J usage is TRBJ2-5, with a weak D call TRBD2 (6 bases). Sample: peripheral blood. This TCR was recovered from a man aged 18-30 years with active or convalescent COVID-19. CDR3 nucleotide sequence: TGTGCCAGCAGCTTAGCGGCCGGGGGCCAAGAGACCCAGTACTTC. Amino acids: CASSLAAGGQETQYF.